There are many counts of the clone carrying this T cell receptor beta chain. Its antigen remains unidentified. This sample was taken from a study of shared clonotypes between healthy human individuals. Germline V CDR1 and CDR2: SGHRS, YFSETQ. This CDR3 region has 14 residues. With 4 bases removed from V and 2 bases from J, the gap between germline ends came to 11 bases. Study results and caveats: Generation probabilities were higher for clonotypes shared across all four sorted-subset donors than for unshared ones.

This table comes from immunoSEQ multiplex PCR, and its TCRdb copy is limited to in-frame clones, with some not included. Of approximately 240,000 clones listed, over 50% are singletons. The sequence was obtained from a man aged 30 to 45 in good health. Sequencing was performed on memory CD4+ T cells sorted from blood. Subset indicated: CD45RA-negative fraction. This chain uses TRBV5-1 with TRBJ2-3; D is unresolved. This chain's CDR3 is CASSLRTYTDTQYF. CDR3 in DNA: TGCGCCAGCAGCCTACGGACCTACACAGATACGCAGTATTTT.